Reported below is one T cell receptor beta chain. These data belong to a study of cytomegalovirus exposure and HLA in healthy donors. CDR3 length: 16 amino acids. V lost 5 bases, J lost 2 bases, and 17 bases lay in between. Germline loops: CDR1 MNHEY, CDR2 SMNVEV (reference sequence). This table comes from immunoSEQ multiplex PCR, and its TCRdb copy is limited to in-frame clones, with some not included. The data show 150,000 or so clones, about 86% seen once. The validation cohort, a group of over a hundred subjects, included the donors and was separate from the approximately 680-subject first cohort.

Sequencing input: PBMCs. The chain has TRBV27 and TRBJ2-3; D is perhaps TRBD1 (6 bases). The TCR comes from a woman under 40 in good health and CMV-seronegative. DNA of the CDR3: TGTGCCAGCAGTGGGGGCACAGAGGATTACACAGATACGCAGTATTTT. As protein: CASSGGTEDYTDTQYF.